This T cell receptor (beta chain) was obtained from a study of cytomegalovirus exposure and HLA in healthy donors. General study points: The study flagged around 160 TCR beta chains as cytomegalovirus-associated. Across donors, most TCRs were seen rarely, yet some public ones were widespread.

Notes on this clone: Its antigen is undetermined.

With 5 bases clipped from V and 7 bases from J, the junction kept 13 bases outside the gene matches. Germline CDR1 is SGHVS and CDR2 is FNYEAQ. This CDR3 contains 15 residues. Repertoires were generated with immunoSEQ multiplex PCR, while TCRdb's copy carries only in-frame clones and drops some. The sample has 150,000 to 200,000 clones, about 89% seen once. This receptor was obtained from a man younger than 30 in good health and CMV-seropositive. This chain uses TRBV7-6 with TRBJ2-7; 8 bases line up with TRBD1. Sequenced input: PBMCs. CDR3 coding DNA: TGTGCCAGCAGCCCCGTGACAGGGGCGGGTGGGGAGCAGTACTTC. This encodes CASSPVTGAGGEQYF.